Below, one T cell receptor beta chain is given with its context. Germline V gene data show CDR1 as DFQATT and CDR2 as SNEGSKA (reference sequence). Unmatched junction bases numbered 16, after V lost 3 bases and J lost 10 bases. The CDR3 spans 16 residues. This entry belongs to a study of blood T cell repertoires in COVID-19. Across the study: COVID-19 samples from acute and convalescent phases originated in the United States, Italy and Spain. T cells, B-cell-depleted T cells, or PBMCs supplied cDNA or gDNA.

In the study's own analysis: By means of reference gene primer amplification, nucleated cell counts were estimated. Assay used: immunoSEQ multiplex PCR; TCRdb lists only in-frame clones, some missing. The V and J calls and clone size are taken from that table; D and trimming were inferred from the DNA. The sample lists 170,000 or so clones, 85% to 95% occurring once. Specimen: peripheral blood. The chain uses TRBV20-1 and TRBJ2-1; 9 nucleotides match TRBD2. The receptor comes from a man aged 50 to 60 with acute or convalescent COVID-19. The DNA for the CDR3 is TGCAGTGCTAGTGAGGGAGCGGGAGGTGTCACAGGGGAGCAGTTCTTC. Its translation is CSASEGAGGVTGEQFF.